The present T cell receptor (beta chain) was sequenced within a study of regulatory T cells in long-lasting Graves disease. Study conclusions and caveats: Persistent patients shared more public clonotypes (2,741) than newly diagnosed patients (about 1,000). Under persistent disease, TRBV28, TRBJ1-2 and TRBJ2-5 were used preferentially.

The V and J ends lost 5 bases and 1 base, in that order; junction bases with no gene match: 6. This CDR3 comprises 16 residues. Per germline, CDR1 SGHAT and CDR2 FQNNGV. In this sample, this clonotype turned up many times. As yet, its antigen is unknown. Both iRepertoire HTBI primers and Arm-PCR of CDR3 regions were used to build the TCR beta libraries. TCRdb reprocessed the multiplex PCR reads with MiXCR, giving one entry per CDR3 protein. The table has 430,000 or so distinct CDR3 sequences, roughly a fifth seen once. Time point denoted: persistent/refractory GD, antithyroid drugs over 5 years with positive TRAb. RNA from PBMCs was the source of the TCR library.

This clonotype was obtained from a female donor with Graves disease. V and J are TRBV11-2 and TRBJ2-2, with 8 bases aligning to TRBD1. The sequencing here drew on peripheral blood mononuclear cells (PBMCs), taken when the disease was refractory, from a patient treated with antithyroid drugs. The CDR3 here is CASSNSGTGNTGELFF. Written as DNA, the CDR3 is TGTGCCAGCAGCAATTCCGGGACAGGGAACACCGGGGAGCTGTTTTTT. The whole variable domain, remainder taken from reference TRBV11-2 and TRBJ2-2, is EAGVAQSPRYKIIEKRQSVAFWCNPISGHATLYWYQQILGQGPKLLIQFQNNGVVDDSQLPKDRFSAERLKGVDSTLKIQPAKLEDSAVYLCASSNSGTGNTGELFFGEGSRLTVL.